What follows are 17 T cell receptor beta chains derived from one specimen sequenced in a study of T cells after yellow fever vaccination. TCRdb fed the 5' RACE reads into MiXCR, producing one record per CDR3 protein. The sample records 400,000 or so distinct CDR3 sequences, 9.5% to 13% being singletons. The sequencing here drew on PBMCs, taken on the day of the first yellow fever vaccination. These receptors came from a man aged 18 to 35 who received the YFV17D yellow fever vaccine.

This clonotype was seen more than once but under ten times. The chain links TRBV7-9 to TRBJ1-1; D remains unclear. The CDR3 sequence is 15 residues long. Germline V gene lookup returns CDR1 SEHNR and CDR2 FQNEAQ (reference sequence). Trimming cost V 4 bases and J 0 bases, with 12 bases left between them. The CDR3 reads CASSSVGSMNTEAFF. For the CDR3, the DNA is TGTGCCAGCAGCTCGGTGGGCAGTATGAACACTGAAGCTTTCTTT.

The sample holds many counts of this clonotype. The rearrangement joins TRBV7-2 to TRBJ2-3; 7 bases match TRBD2. J was trimmed by 6 bases and V by 3 bases; bases with no gene match: 9. The CDR3 contains 15 residues. Germline values: CDR1 SGHTA, CDR2 FQGNSA. The CDR3, as DNA: TGTGCCAGCAGCTTGAATCTAGCGGCCGTGGATACGCAGTATTTT. It yields the protein CASSLNLAAVDTQYF.

This clonotype was detected only a few times. The chain is built from TRBV6-2 or TRBV6-3 and TRBJ2-7; TRBD1 matches 8 bases. Germline V lookup: CDR1 MNHEY, CDR2 SVGEGT. The J segment lost 2 bases and the V segment lost 5 bases, leaving 5 bases of the junction unmatched. CDR3 size: 14 residues. In nucleotides, the CDR3 is TGTGCCAGCAGTGACAGGGGACAAACCTACGAGCAGTACGTC. Translated: CASSDRGQTYEQYV.

This clonotype occurred many times. The V call is TRBV4-1, the J call TRBJ1-4; tentatively, D is TRBD1 (5 bases). The V end lost 0 bases, the J end lost 0 bases, and 14 bases lay between the germline ends. Germline loops: CDR1 MGHRA, CDR2 YSYEKL. The CDR3 spans 18 residues. CDR3 DNA sequence: TGCGCCAGCAGCCAAGATCGGGGCACCGATGCAACTAATGAAAAACTGTTTTTT. Translated: CASSQDRGTDATNEKLFF.

The chain combines TRBV5-4 with TRBJ2-1; 8 nucleotides match TRBD1. This CDR3 is built from 16 residues. With 6 bases clipped from V and 1 base from J, the junction kept 9 bases outside the gene matches. Germline CDR1 is SGHNT and CDR2 is YYREEE (reference sequence). The CDR3: CASTRQGWSSYNEQFF. The CDR3 DNA sequence: TGTGCCAGCACCCGACAGGGGTGGTCATCCTACAATGAGCAGTTCTTC.

This clonotype has a count of ten or more. The chain employs TRBV7-3 and TRBJ1-1; D uncertain. This CDR3 region has 13 residues. Trimming took off 0 bases at V and 0 bases at J, with 2 bases between the two ends. The germline CDR1 and CDR2 sequences are SGHTA and FQGTGA. The CDR3 reads CASSLTLNTEAFF. The CDR3 coding sequence is TGTGCCAGCAGCTTAACGTTGAACACTGAAGCTTTCTTT.

CDR3 residues: CASSIGQGAEQFF. The CDR3 DNA reads as TGTGCCAGTAGTATAGGGCAGGGGGCTGAGCAGTTCTTC. The chain recombines TRBV19 with TRBJ2-1, with 8 bases identical to TRBD1. The junction had 2 bases not matched to a gene; V was cut back by 1 base and J by 9 bases. The CDR3 consists of 13 residues. The V gene's germline CDR1 is LNHDA and CDR2 SQIVND (reference sequence).

This clonotype was counted a few times. The J gene is TRBJ2-7, the V gene TRBV12-3 or TRBV12-4; no clear D gene. Trimming removed 3 bases from V and 2 bases from J, with 11 bases in between. The CDR3 runs to 14 residues. The CDR3 is CASSFGERPYEQYV. CDR3 bases: TGTGCCAGCAGTTTCGGTGAGCGCCCCTACGAGCAGTACGTC.

The V gene is TRBV6-2 or TRBV6-3, the J gene TRBJ2-1; tentative D call: TRBD1 (5 bases). CDR1 and CDR2 from the germline V gene are MNHEY and SVGEGT. Trimming cost V 2 bases and J 4 bases, with 15 bases left between them. The CDR3 consists of 16 residues. CDR3 loop: CASSYELDSYYNEQFF. CDR3 nucleotide sequence: TGTGCCAGCAGTTACGAACTTGACAGCTATTACAATGAGCAGTTCTTC.

The table lists this clonotype with many counts. The J gene is TRBJ2-5, the V gene TRBV12-3 or TRBV12-4; 8 nucleotides match TRBD1. The CDR3 runs to 12 residues. V lost 5 bases and J lost 4; bases outside the gene matches: 0. In DNA form, the CDR3 reads TGTGCCAGCAGTGACAGGGGAGAGACCCAGTACTTC. This gives the protein CASSDRGETQYF.

This clonotype was seen ten or more times. The chain has TRBV5-1 and TRBJ1-6; D ambiguous. CDR1 SGHRS and CDR2 YFSETQ come from the germline V gene. The CDR3 runs to 14 residues. Trimming cost V 0 bases and J 10 bases, with 11 bases left between them. The CDR3 DNA is TGCGCCAGCAGCTTGGAAGCAGGTGACTCACCCCTCCACTTT. Translation: CASSLEAGDSPLHF.

The chain uses TRBV20-1 and TRBJ2-1; 13 nucleotides agree with TRBD2. CDR1 is DFQATT, CDR2 SNEGSKA, per germline (reference sequence). The CDR3 sequence is 14 residues long. V trimming: 6 bases; J trimming: 7 bases; junction bases outside the gene matches: 6. CDR3 sequence (DNA): TGCAGTGCCCTTCCGGGACTAGCGGGGAATGAGCAGTTCTTC. Its protein is CSALPGLAGNEQFF.

The chain links TRBV29-1 to TRBJ2-1; D is unresolved. V was shortened by 0 bases and J by 4 bases, with 10 bases between the two germline ends. This CDR3 is built from 14 residues. Germline assignment: CDR1 SQVTM and CDR2 ANQGSEA. The DNA of the CDR3 is TGCAGCGTTGAAGATTTCCGGGCGTACAATGAGCAGTTCTTC. It specifies CSVEDFRAYNEQFF.

This clonotype was found a few times. J is TRBJ1-3 and V is TRBV12-3 or TRBV12-4, with D unclear. The V end was cut by 3 bases, the J end by 5 bases, with 8 bases between. This CDR3 is built from 13 residues. In DNA, the CDR3 is TGTGCCAGCAGTTTTAGGCAGAGAAACACCATATATTTT. Translating it yields CASSFRQRNTIYF.

This clonotype was detected only a few times. This rearrangement joins TRBV4-1 to TRBJ2-3; weak D call: TRBD2 (5 bases). The germline V gene encodes CDR1 MGHRA and CDR2 YSYEKL. V lost 5 bases and J lost 1, with 16 bases in between. The CDR3 has 16 residues. CDR3 region: CASSTLGKRRTDTQYF. In DNA form, the CDR3 reads TGCGCCAGCAGCACACTAGGGAAGCGGCGCACAGATACGCAGTATTTT.

The chain couples TRBV10-1 to TRBJ2-5; 7 bases map to TRBD1. After removal of 5 bases from V and 4 bases from J, the junction contained 7 bases not matched to a gene. The germline V gene encodes CDR1 WNHNN and CDR2 SYGVQD (reference sequence). The CDR3 sequence is 14 residues long. The CDR3 DNA sequence: TGCGCCAGCAGTAATGACAGGGTAGGAGAGACCCAGTACTTC. Translated, it gives CASSNDRVGETQYF.

The CDR3 nucleotides read TGTGCCAGCAGCCCACACGGGGGCTACAATCAGCCCCAGCATTTT. Its protein product is CASSPHGGYNQPQHF. The gene calls are TRBV16 and TRBJ1-5; D is possibly TRBD1 (6 bases). Trimming cost V 4 bases and J 3 bases, with 13 bases left between them. CDR1 and CDR2 from the germline V gene are KGHSY and FQNENV. This CDR3 is built from 15 residues.